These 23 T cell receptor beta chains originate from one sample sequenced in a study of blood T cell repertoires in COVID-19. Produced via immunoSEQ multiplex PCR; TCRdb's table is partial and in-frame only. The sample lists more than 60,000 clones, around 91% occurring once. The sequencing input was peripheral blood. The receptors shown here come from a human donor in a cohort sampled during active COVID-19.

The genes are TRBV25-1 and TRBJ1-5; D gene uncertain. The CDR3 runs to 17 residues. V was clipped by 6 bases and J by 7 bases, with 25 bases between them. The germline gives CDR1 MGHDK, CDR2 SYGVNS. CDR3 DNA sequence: TGTGCCAGCAGCCCCGGGAAGGGAATTTTCATTGGCCAGCCCCAGCATTTT. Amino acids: CASSPGKGIFIGQPQHF.

The CDR3 DNA is TGTGCCAGCTCCCCAACCGGGACAGGGGATTATGGCTACACCTTC. Translation: CASSPTGTGDYGYTF. The chain uses TRBV18 and TRBJ1-2; 10 positions match TRBD1. The germline gives CDR1 KGHSH, CDR2 LQKENI. J gave up 5 bases and V 6 bases, and 9 bases lay outside the gene matches. This CDR3 has 15 residues.

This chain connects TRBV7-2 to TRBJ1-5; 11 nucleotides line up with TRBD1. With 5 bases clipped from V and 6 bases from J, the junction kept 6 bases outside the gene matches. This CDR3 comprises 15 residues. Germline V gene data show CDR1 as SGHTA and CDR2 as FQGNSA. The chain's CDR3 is CASSPRTGGFQPQHF. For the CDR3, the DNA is TGTGCCAGCAGCCCACGGACAGGGGGCTTTCAGCCCCAGCATTTT.

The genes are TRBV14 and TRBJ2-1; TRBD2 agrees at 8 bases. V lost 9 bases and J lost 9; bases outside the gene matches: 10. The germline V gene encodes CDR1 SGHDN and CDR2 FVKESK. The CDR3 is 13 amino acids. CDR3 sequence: CASRKAGASEQFF. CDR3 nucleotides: TGTGCCAGTCGGAAAGCGGGGGCAAGTGAGCAGTTCTTC. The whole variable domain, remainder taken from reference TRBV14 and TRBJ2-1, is EAGVTQFPSHSVIEKGQTVTLRCDPISGHDNLYWYRRVMGKEIKFLLHFVKESKQDESGMPNNRFLAERTGGTYSTLKVQPAELEDSGVYFCASRKAGASEQFFGPGTRLTVL.

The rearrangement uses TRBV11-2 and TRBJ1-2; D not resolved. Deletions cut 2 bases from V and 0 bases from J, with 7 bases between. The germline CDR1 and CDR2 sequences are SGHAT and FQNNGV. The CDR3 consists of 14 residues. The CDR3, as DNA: TGTGCCAGCAGCTTAATCGGTTCTAACTATGGCTACACCTTC. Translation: CASSLIGSNYGYTF. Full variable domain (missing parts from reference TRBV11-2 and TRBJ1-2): EAGVAQSPRYKIIEKRQSVAFWCNPISGHATLYWYQQILGQGPKLLIQFQNNGVVDDSQLPKDRFSAERLKGVDSTLKIQPAKLEDSAVYLCASSLIGSNYGYTFGSGTRLTVV.

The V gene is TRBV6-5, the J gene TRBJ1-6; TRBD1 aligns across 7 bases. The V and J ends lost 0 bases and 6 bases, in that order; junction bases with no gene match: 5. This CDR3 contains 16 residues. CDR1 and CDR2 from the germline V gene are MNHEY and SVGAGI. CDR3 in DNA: TGTGCCAGCAGTTACTCGAGAGACAGGGCTAATTCACCCCTCCACTTT. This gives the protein CASSYSRDRANSPLHF.

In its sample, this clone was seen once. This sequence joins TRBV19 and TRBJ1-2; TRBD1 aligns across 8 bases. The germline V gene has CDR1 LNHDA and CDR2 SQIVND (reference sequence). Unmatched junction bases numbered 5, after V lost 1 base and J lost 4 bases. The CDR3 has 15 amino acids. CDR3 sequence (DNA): TGTGCCAGTAGTATAGGGACAGGGAACCCCTATGGCTACACCTTC. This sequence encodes CASSIGTGNPYGYTF.

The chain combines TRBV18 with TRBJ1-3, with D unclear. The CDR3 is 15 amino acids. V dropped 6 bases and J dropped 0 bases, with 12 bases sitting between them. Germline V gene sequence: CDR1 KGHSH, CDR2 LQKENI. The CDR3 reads CASSRYRDSGNTIYF. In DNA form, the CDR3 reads TGTGCCAGCTCGCGCTACAGAGACTCTGGAAACACCATATATTTT.

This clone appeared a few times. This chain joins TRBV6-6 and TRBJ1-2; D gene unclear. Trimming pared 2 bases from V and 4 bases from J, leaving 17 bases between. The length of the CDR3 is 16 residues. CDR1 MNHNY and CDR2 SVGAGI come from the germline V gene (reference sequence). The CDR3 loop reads CASSYTTPTSGYGYTF. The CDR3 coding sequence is TGTGCCAGCAGTTACACGACCCCGACCAGCGGCTATGGCTACACCTTC.

DNA for the CDR3: TGTGCCAGCTCACCTTCAACAGGGGTCTCCTACGAGCAGTACTTC. Its translation is CASSPSTGVSYEQYF. The chain combines TRBV18 with TRBJ2-7, with TRBD1 identical over 7 bases. The CDR3 spans 15 residues. CDR1 and CDR2 from the germline V gene are KGHSH and LQKENI. After removal of 3 bases from V and 0 bases from J, the junction contained 5 bases not matched to a gene.

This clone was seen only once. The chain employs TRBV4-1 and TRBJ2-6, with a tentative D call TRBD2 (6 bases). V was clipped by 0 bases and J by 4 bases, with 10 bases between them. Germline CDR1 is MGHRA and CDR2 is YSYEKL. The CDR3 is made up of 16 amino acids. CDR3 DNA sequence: TGCGCCAGCAGCCAAGAAGGAGGGCGCGGGGCCAACGTCCTGACTTTC. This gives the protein CASSQEGGRGANVLTF.

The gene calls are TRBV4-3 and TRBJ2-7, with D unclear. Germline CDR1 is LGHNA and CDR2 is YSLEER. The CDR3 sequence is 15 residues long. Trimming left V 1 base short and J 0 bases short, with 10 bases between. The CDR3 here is CASSQVWQRSYEQYF. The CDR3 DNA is TGCGCCAGCAGCCAAGTCTGGCAGCGCTCCTACGAGCAGTACTTC.

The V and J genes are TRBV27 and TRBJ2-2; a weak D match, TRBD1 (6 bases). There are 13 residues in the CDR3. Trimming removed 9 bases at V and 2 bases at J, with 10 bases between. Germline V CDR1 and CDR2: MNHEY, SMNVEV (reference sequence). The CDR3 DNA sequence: TGTGCCAGTTCAGGGGCAAACACCGGGGAGCTGTTTTTT. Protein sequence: CASSGANTGELFF.

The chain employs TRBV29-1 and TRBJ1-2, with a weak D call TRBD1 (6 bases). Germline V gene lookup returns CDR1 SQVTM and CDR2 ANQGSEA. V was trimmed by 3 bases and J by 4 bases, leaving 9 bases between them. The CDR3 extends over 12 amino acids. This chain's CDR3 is CSVEGQPYGYTF. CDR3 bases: TGCAGCGTTGAGGGACAACCCTATGGCTACACCTTC.

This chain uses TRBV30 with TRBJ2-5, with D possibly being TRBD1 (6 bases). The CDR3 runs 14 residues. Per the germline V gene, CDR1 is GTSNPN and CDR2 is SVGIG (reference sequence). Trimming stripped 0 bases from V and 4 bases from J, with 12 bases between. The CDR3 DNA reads TGTGCCTGGAGTGTAAGTGGGGGCGGAGAGACCCAGTACTTC. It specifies CAWSVSGGGETQYF.

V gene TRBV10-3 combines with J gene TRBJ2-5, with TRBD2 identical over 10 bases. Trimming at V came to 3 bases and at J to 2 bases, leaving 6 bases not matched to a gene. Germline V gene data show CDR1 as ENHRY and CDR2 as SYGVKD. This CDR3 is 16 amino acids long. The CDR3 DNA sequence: TGTGCCATCAGTGAAAGTCTAGCGGGGGTGCAAGAGACCCAGTACTTC. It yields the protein CAISESLAGVQETQYF.

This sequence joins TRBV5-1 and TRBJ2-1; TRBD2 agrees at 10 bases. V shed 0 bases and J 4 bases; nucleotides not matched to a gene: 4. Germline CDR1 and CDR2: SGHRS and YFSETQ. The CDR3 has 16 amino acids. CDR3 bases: TGCGCCAGCAGCTTGGCTAGCGGGGGCTGGTACAATGAGCAGTTCTTC. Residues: CASSLASGGWYNEQFF.

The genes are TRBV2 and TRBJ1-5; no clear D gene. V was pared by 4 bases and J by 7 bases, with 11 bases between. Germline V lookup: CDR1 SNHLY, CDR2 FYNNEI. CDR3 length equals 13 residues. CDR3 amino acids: CASSGYLFQPQHF. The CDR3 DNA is TGTGCCAGCAGTGGTTATCTTTTCCAGCCCCAGCATTTT.

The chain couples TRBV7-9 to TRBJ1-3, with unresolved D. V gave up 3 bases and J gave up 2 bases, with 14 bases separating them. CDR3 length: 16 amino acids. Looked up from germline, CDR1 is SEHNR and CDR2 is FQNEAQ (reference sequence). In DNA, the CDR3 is TGTGCCAGCAGCTTGGTGAGAGGAACAACTGGAAACACCATATATTTT. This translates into CASSLVRGTTGNTIYF.

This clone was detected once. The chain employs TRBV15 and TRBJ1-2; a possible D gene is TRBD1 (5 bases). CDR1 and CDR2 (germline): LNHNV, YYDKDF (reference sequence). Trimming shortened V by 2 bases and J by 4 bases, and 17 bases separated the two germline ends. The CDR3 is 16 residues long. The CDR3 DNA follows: TGTGCCACCAGCAGACCGGCGGGGGTGGGGAGCTATGGCTACACCTTC. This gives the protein CATSRPAGVGSYGYTF.

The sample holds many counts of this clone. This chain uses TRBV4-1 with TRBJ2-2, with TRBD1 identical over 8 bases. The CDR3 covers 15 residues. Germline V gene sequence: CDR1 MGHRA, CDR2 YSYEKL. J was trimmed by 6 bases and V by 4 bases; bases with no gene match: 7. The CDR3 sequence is CASSRGSTGAGELFF. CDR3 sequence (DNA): TGCGCCAGCAGCCGGGGATCGACAGGGGCCGGGGAGCTGTTTTTT.

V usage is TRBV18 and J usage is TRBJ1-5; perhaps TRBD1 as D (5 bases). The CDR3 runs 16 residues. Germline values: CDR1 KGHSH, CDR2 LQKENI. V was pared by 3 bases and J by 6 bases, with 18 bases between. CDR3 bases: TGTGCCAGCTCACCCGAGCAGACGGGGGGTGGTCAGCCCCAGCATTTT. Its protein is CASSPEQTGGGQPQHF.

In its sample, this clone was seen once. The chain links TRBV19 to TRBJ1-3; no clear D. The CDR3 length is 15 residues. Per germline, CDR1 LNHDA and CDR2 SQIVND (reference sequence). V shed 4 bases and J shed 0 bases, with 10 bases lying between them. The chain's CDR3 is CASSTAQHSGNTIYF. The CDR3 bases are TGTGCCAGTAGTACCGCACAGCACTCTGGAAACACCATATATTTT.